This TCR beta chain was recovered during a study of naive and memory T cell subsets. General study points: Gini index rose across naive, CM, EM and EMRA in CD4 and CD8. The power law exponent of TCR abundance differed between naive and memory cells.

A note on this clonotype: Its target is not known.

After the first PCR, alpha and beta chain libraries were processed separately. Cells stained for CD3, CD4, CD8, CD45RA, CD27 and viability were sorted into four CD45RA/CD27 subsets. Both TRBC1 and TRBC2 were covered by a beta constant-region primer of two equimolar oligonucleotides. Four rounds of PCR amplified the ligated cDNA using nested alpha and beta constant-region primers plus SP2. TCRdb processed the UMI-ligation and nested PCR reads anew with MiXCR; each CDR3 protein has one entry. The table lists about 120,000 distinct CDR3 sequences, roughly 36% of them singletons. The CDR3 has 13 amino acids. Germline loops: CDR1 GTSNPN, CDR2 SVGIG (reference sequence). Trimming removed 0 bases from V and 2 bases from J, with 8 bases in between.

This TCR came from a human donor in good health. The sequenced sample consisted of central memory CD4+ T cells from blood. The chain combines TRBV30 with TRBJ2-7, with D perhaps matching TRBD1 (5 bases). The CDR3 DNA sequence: TGTGCCTGGAGTGTACAGACAGCCTACGAGCAGTACTTC. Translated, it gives CAWSVQTAYEQYF.